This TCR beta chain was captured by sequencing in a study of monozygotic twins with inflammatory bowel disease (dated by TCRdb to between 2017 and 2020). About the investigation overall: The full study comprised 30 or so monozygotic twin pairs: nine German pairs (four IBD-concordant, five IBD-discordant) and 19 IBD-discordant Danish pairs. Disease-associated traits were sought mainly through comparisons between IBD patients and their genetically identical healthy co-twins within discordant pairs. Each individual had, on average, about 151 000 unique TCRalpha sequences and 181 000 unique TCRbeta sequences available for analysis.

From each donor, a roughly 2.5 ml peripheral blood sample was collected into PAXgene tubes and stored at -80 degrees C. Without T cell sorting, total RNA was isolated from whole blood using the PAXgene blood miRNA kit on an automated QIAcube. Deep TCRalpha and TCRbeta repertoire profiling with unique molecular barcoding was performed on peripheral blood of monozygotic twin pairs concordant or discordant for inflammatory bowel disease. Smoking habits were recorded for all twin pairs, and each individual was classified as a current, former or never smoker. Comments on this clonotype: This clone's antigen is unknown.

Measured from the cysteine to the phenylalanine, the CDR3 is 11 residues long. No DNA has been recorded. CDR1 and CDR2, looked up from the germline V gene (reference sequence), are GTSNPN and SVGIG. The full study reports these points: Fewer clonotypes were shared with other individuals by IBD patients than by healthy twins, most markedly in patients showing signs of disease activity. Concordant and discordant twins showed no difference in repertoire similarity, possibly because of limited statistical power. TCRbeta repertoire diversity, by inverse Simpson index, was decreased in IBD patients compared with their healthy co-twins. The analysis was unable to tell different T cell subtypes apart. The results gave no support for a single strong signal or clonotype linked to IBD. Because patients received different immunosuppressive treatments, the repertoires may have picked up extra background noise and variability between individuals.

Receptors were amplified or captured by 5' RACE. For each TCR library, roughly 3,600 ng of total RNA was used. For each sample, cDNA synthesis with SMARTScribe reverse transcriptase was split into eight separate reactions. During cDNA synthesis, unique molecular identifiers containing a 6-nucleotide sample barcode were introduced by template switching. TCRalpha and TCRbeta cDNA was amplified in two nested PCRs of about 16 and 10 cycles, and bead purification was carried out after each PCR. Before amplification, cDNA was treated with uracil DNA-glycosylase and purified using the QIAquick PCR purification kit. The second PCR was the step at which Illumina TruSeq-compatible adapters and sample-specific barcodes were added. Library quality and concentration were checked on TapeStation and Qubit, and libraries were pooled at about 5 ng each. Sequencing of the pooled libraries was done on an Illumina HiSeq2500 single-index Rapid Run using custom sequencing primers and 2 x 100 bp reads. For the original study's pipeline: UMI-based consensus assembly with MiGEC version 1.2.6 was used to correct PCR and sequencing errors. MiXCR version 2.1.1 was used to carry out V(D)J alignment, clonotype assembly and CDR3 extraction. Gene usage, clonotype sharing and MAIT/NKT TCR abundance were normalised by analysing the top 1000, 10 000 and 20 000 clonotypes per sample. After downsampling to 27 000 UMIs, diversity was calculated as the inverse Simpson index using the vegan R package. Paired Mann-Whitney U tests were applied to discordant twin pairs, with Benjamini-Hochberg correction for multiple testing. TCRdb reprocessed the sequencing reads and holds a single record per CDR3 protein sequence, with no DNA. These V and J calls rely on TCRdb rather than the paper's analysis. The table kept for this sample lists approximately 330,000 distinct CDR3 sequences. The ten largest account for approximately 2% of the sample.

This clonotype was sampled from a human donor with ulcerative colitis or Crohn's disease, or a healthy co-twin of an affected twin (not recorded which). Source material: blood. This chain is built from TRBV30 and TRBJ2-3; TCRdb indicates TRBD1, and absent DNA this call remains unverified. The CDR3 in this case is CAWSTGTEQYF.